The clone carrying this T cell receptor (beta chain) has just one count. This entry comes from a study of blood T cell repertoires in COVID-19. Background on the study: Whether acute or convalescent, the COVID-19 samples came from the United States, Italy and Spain. T cells, B-cell-depleted T cells, or PBMCs supplied cDNA or gDNA.

Repertoires were generated with immunoSEQ multiplex PCR, while TCRdb's copy carries only in-frame clones and drops some. The sample comprises under 250,000 clones, 86% of which are singletons, and 6.2% rests with the top ten. The V and J ends lost 3 bases and 6 bases respectively, with 14 bases between them. The CDR3 covers 14 residues. CDR1 MGHRA and CDR2 YSYEKL come from the germline V gene. The receptor comes from a man in his fifties or sixties with acute or convalescent COVID-19. The chain combines TRBV4-1 with TRBJ1-1; the D gene is possibly TRBD1 (5 bases). The sequenced material came from peripheral blood. The CDR3 is CASSHFGGIAEAFF. The CDR3 DNA reads TGCGCCAGCAGCCACTTCGGGGGAATCGCTGAAGCTTTCTTT.